This record covers a single T cell receptor (beta chain). The CDR3 has 14 amino acids. Germline V gives CDR1 MDHEN, CDR2 SYDVKM. Germline trimming cut 7 bases from V and 2 bases from J; bases unmatched to any gene: 7. Original analysis: Reference gene primer amplification in the assay estimated nucleated cell counts. The table came from immunoSEQ multiplex PCR; TCRdb's copy has only in-frame clones and leaves some out. The DNA gave D and trimming, while V, J and clone size come from that table. In the table there are some 50,000 clones, 90% of which are singletons. The data were taken from a study of blood T cell repertoires in COVID-19. Study-level background: Sources were T cells, B-cell-depleted T cells, or PBMCs; the material itself was cDNA or gDNA.

V gene TRBV28 combines with J gene TRBJ2-7, with 8 bases lining up with TRBD2. The receptor was derived from a man aged 35-49 years with acute or convalescent COVID-19. The specimen sequenced was peripheral blood. CDR3 bases: TGTGCCAGCATTAATAGCGGGGAAACCTACGAGCAGTACTTC. It is translated as CASINSGETYEQYF.